This T cell receptor (beta chain) was observed in a study of neurological immune-mediated disorders. Overall study: Of the approximately 35 patients who had multiple sclerosis, roughly 30 had the relapsing-remitting form and 3 had the secondary progressive form. General observations from the study: HTLV-1-associated myelopathy had the most TCR clonal expansion, while multiple sclerosis had the least, a level that fell below healthy controls.

The cDNA was synthesized by 5'RACE incorporating 10-nucleotide random UMIs. TCRdb itself ran the 5' RACE reads through MiXCR, one entry per CDR3 protein. The sample yields approximately 74,000 distinct CDR3 sequences, around 5.2% seen once. In germline, CDR1 is SGHRS, CDR2 YFSETQ. Trimming took 5 bases from V and 8 from J, leaving 14 bases between them. The CDR3 totals 13 residues. The table lists this clonotype with many counts. What it recognizes is unknown. This receptor was taken from a man between 18 and 35 years old with multiple sclerosis. The rearrangement joins TRBV5-1 to TRBJ2-1; D is uncertain. Sequencing was done on a sample of PBMCs. As DNA, the CDR3 is TGCGCCAGCAGTCTGGAGTCGGGCGATGAGCAGTTCTTC. The encoded protein is CASSLESGDEQFF.